The rows below give T cell receptor beta chains drawn from one sample of a study of cytomegalovirus exposure and HLA in healthy donors. This table comes from immunoSEQ multiplex PCR, and its TCRdb copy is limited to in-frame clones, with some not included. The table includes around 150,000 clones, roughly 75% detected once. The sequenced material came from PBMCs. These receptors all come from a man aged 25 to 40 in good health. Each CDR3 is given with its conserved first and last residue. D genes are given only for firm matches. Part of the rows lack a size; the others show once, few, many or a class for expanded clones.

j_call d_call clone_size v_call cdr3_aa cdr3_nt
TRBJ2-5 - - TRBV7-9 CSSSYEAQETQYF TGTTCCAGCAGCTATGAAGCCCAAGAGACCCAGTACTTC
TRBJ1-3 TRBD1 - TRBV15 CATGDRGSGNTIYF TGTGCCACCGGAGACAGGGGCTCTGGAAACACCATATATTTT
TRBJ2-7 TRBD1 once TRBV7-3 CASSPEGQDYEQYF TGTGCCAGCAGCCCCGAGGGACAGGACTACGAGCAGTACTTC
TRBJ1-3 TRBD1 - TRBV7-9 CSSNKLGQATGNTIYF TGTTCCAGCAACAAGTTGGGACAGGCGACTGGAAACACCATATATTTT
TRBJ2-7 - - TRBV27 CASSGDYEQYF TGTGCCAGCAGCGGGGATTACGAGCAGTACTTC
TRBJ1-5 TRBD1 - TRBV19 CASSIGGQGGNQPQHF TGTGCCAGTAGTATAGGCGGACAGGGGGGCAATCAGCCCCAGCATTTT
TRBJ2-5 TRBD2 - TRBV5-4 CASSAGTSGTGETQYF TGTGCCAGCAGCGCGGGGACTAGCGGGACGGGAGAGACCCAGTACTTC
TRBJ1-2 TRBD1 - TRBV18 CASSPPSGGQSYGYTF TGTGCCAGCTCACCACCGTCCGGGGGACAGTCCTATGGCTACACCTTC
TRBJ1-2 - - TRBV9 CASSLVGTGQYGYTF TGTGCCAGCAGCCTCGTGGGCACAGGGCAGTATGGCTACACCTTC
TRBJ2-7 - - TRBV4-2 CASSQVGLEQYF TGTGCCAGCAGCCAAGTCGGGTTAGAGCAGTACTTC
TRBJ1-2 - - TRBV19 CASTGANYGYTF TGTGCCAGTACGGGGGCTAACTATGGCTACACCTTC
TRBJ2-1 - few TRBV25-1 CASSEGGSSYNEQFF TGTGCCAGCAGTGAAGGGGGGAGCTCCTACAATGAGCAGTTCTTC
TRBJ2-7 - few TRBV5-1 CASSSRTPFSYEQYF TGCGCCAGCAGCAGCCGGACTCCTTTCTCCTACGAGCAGTACTTC
TRBJ2-1 TRBD2 - TRBV4-1 CASSQEEARLAVYNEQFF TGCGCCAGCAGCCAAGAGGAAGCCCGACTAGCGGTCTACAATGAGCAGTTCTTC
TRBJ2-7 - - TRBV5-6 CASSSRRGAGEQYF TGTGCCAGCAGCTCCCGACGGGGGGCGGGCGAGCAGTACTTC
TRBJ2-1 - - TRBV27 CASSYRERYNEQFF TGTGCCAGCAGTTACCGGGAGCGTTACAATGAGCAGTTCTTC
TRBJ2-7 - - TRBV21-1 CASSKPRTGSIESQF TGTGCCAGCAGCAAACCCCGGACAGGTTCCATCGAGTCACAATTC
TRBJ2-6 - few TRBV14 CASSQVTVSGANVLTF TGTGCCAGCAGCCAAGTAACAGTGTCTGGGGCCAACGTCCTGACTTTC
TRBJ1-5 - - TRBV5-5 CASSYQGNQPQHF TGTGCCAGCAGCTATCAGGGCAATCAGCCCCAGCATTTT
TRBJ2-7 TRBD2 - TRBV7-9 CASSLALGRARNEQYF TGTGCCAGCAGCTTAGCCCTCGGGAGGGCCCGGAACGAGCAGTACTTC
TRBJ2-7 - - TRBV4-2 CASSSGSYEQYF TGTGCCAGCAGTTCCGGTTCCTACGAGCAGTACTTC
TRBJ2-7 - - TRBV7-3 CASSFTGSEQYF TGTGCCAGCAGCTTCACGGGGTCCGAGCAGTACTTC
TRBJ2-5 TRBD1 - TRBV9 CASGLGTEKQETQYF TGTGCCAGCGGCCTAGGGACAGAAAAGCAAGAGACCCAGTACTTC
TRBJ1-4 - - TRBV2 CASRDSSWGLLFF TGTGCCAGCAGAGACAGCAGCTGGGGACTGCTGTTTTTT
TRBJ2-6 - - TRBV19 CASSIVSSGANVLTF TGTGCCAGTAGTATTGTCAGCTCTGGGGCCAACGTCCTGACTTTC
TRBJ2-1 TRBD2 - TRBV19 CASSHKTSGRRTYNEQFF TGTGCCAGTAGTCACAAGACTAGCGGGAGGAGGACCTACAATGAGCAGTTCTTC
TRBJ2-1 - - TRBV27 CASRTRTGLGQQFF TGTGCCAGCAGGACTAGGACGGGCCTCGGGCAGCAGTTCTTC
TRBJ2-5 TRBD2 - TRBV11-3 CASRMGRASGDQETQYF TGTGCCAGCAGGATGGGGAGGGCTAGCGGGGACCAAGAGACCCAGTACTTC
TRBJ2-7 TRBD2 - TRBV6-1 CASSEPSGTSRPYEQYF TGTGCCAGCAGTGAACCCTCCGGGACTAGTAGGCCTTACGAGCAGTACTTC
TRBJ2-7 TRBD1 once TRBV30 CAWGTAYEQYF TGTGCCTGGGGGACAGCCTACGAGCAGTACTTC
TRBJ2-1 - - TRBV6-1 CASITGGGNGQFF TGTGCCAGCATAACGGGAGGGGGCAATGGGCAGTTCTTC
TRBJ2-5 TRBD2 - TRBV10-3 CAISEGLAGTQETQYF TGTGCCATCAGTGAGGGACTAGCGGGCACCCAAGAGACCCAGTACTTC
TRBJ1-2 TRBD1 - TRBV6-1 CASRARDSGPYGYTF TGTGCCAGCAGAGCCCGGGACAGCGGACCCTATGGCTACACCTTC
TRBJ1-4 - - TRBV5-4 CASSRAGTKLFF TGTGCCAGCAGCCGAGCCGGGACAAAGCTGTTTTTT
TRBJ2-2 - - TRBV18 CASSPFEAGTGELFF TGTGCCAGCTCACCTTTTGAGGCGGGCACCGGGGAGCTGTTTTTT
TRBJ2-5 - - TRBV27 CASSVQPGDQETQYF TGCGCCAGCAGTGTCCAACCAGGGGACCAAGAGACCCAGTACTTC
TRBJ2-2 TRBD2 - TRBV28 CASTPGGSGELFF TGTGCCAGCACCCCGGGGGGGAGCGGGGAGCTGTTTTTT
TRBJ2-4 - - TRBV7-8 CASSPPRLARSDIQYF TGTGCCAGCAGCCCCCCTCGGCTAGCGAGGTCGGACATTCAGTACTTC
TRBJ2-5 TRBD2 - TRBV5-1 CASSLAGGQGQETQYF TGCGCCAGCAGCTTGGCGGGGGGGCAGGGGCAAGAGACCCAGTACTTC
TRBJ2-1 TRBD2 - TRBV9 CASSPSSGSSYNEQFF TGTGCCAGCAGCCCTTCTAGCGGGAGTAGCTACAATGAGCAGTTCTTC
TRBJ2-4 TRBD2 - TRBV6-1 CASSERLAGGNIQYF TGTGCCAGCAGTGAAAGACTAGCGGGGGGAAACATTCAGTACTTC
TRBJ2-7 TRBD1 - TRBV2 CASNRDRGYYEQYF TGTGCCAGCAACCGGGACAGGGGGTACTACGAGCAGTACTTC
TRBJ1-1 - - TRBV5-6 CASSLPSRDTEAFF TGTGCCAGCAGCTTGCCGTCCCGAGACACTGAAGCTTTCTTT
TRBJ1-6 - - TRBV2 CASSPENSNNSPLHF TGTGCCAGTTCCCCAGAAAACAGTAATAATTCACCCCTCCACTTT
TRBJ1-1 - - TRBV4-1 CASSQDRTAKAFF TGCGCCAGCAGCCAAGATAGGACAGCCAAAGCTTTCTTT
TRBJ1-1 - - TRBV5-1 CASSAQGMNTEAFF TGCGCCAGCAGCGCCCAGGGGATGAACACTGAAGCTTTCTTT
TRBJ2-1 TRBD2 - TRBV5-6 CASSLPGGPNEQFF TGTGCCAGCAGCTTGCCGGGAGGGCCCAATGAGCAGTTCTTC
TRBJ2-1 TRBD2 - TRBV7-8 CASSPQIASGQNNEQFF TGTGCCAGCAGCCCTCAGATCGCTAGCGGGCAGAACAATGAGCAGTTCTTC
TRBJ2-3 TRBD2 - TRBV7-3 CASGTSASTDTQYF TGTGCCAGCGGGACTAGCGCTAGCACAGATACGCAGTATTTT